The rows below give T cell receptor beta chains drawn from one sample of a study of cytomegalovirus exposure and HLA in healthy donors. Some clones are missing from TCRdb's copy, which holds only in-frame ones; the method was immunoSEQ multiplex PCR. The sample contains about 220,000 clones, about nine tenths of which appear only once. The source material was PBMCs. These receptors were collected from a woman between 18 and 29 years old in good health and CMV-seronegative. CDR3s include the opening cysteine and the closing phenylalanine or tryptophan. D genes are given only for firm matches. The size of a clone is reported for some rows only, either as once, few or many, or as a class for expanded clones.

d_gene: .; v_gene: TRBV28; len: 14; abundance: .; j_gene: TRBJ2-7; CDR3aa: CASRLALPHYEQYF; CDR3nt: TGTGCCAGCAGACTAGCCTTGCCCCACTACGAGCAGTACTTC
d_gene: TRBD1; v_gene: TRBV7-2; len: 15; abundance: .; j_gene: TRBJ2-2; CDR3aa: CASSSRDSYTGELFF; CDR3nt: TGTGCCAGCAGCTCCCGGGACAGTTACACCGGGGAGCTGTTTTTT
d_gene: TRBD1; v_gene: TRBV28; len: 14; abundance: .; j_gene: TRBJ1-1; CDR3aa: CASSPTGGGDEAFF; CDR3nt: TGTGCCAGCAGCCCGACAGGGGGCGGAGATGAAGCTTTCTTT
d_gene: TRBD1; v_gene: TRBV29-1; len: 16; abundance: .; j_gene: TRBJ1-1; CDR3aa: CSVEGGAGGDLTEAFF; CDR3nt: TGCAGCGTTGAAGGGGGGGCAGGGGGCGATCTCACTGAAGCTTTCTTT
d_gene: .; v_gene: TRBV6-5; len: 13; abundance: .; j_gene: TRBJ2-5; CDR3aa: CASSRGTGETQYF; CDR3nt: TGTGCCAGCAGCCGCGGGACTGGGGAGACCCAGTACTTC
d_gene: .; v_gene: TRBV15; len: 15; abundance: once; j_gene: TRBJ2-3; CDR3aa: CATSFSRERADTQYF; CDR3nt: TGTGCCACCAGCTTTTCGCGGGAACGCGCAGATACGCAGTATTTT
d_gene: TRBD1; v_gene: TRBV28; len: 13; abundance: .; j_gene: TRBJ2-7; CDR3aa: CASSTGGYYEQYF; CDR3nt: TGTGCCAGCAGTACAGGGGGGTACTACGAGCAGTACTTC
d_gene: .; v_gene: TRBV6-5; len: 11; abundance: once; j_gene: TRBJ1-4; CDR3aa: CASRAHEKLFF; CDR3nt: TGTGCCAGCAGGGCACACGAAAAACTGTTTTTT
d_gene: .; v_gene: TRBV4-1; len: 16; abundance: .; j_gene: TRBJ2-1; CDR3aa: CASSQDGRGGGNEQFF; CDR3nt: TGCGCCAGCAGCCAAGACGGTAGGGGAGGGGGCAATGAGCAGTTCTTC
d_gene: .; v_gene: TRBV6-5; len: 16; abundance: once; j_gene: TRBJ2-4; CDR3aa: CASSYTQGGTKNIQYF; CDR3nt: TGTGCCAGCAGTTACACACAGGGTGGGACCAAAAACATTCAGTACTTC
d_gene: TRBD2; v_gene: TRBV30; len: 16; abundance: .; j_gene: TRBJ2-7; CDR3aa: CAWSERDKLWSYEQYF; CDR3nt: TGTGCCTGGTCCGAGCGGGATAAACTTTGGTCCTACGAGCAGTACTTC
d_gene: .; v_gene: TRBV7-9; len: 15; abundance: once; j_gene: TRBJ1-3; CDR3aa: CASSLGGFSGNTIYF; CDR3nt: TGTGCCAGCAGCTTAGGAGGCTTCTCTGGAAACACCATATATTTT
d_gene: TRBD1; v_gene: TRBV19; len: 13; abundance: .; j_gene: TRBJ1-2; CDR3aa: CATPTQGASGYTF; CDR3nt: TGTGCCACTCCGACACAGGGGGCATCTGGCTACACCTTC
d_gene: TRBD1; v_gene: TRBV6-1; len: 14; abundance: .; j_gene: TRBJ1-2; CDR3aa: CASREGAGTYGYTF; CDR3nt: TGTGCCAGCAGGGAGGGGGCGGGGACCTATGGCTACACCTTC
d_gene: .; v_gene: TRBV6-1; len: 15; abundance: .; j_gene: TRBJ1-1; CDR3aa: CASSEMGLGDTEAFF; CDR3nt: TGTGCCAGCAGTGAAATGGGACTTGGGGACACTGAAGCTTTCTTT
d_gene: TRBD1; v_gene: TRBV13; len: 20; abundance: .; j_gene: TRBJ2-1; CDR3aa: CASSRTEAIPGTAGNNEQFF; CDR3nt: TGTGCCAGCAGTCGTACAGAAGCGATCCCCGGGACAGCAGGGAACAATGAGCAGTTCTTC
d_gene: .; v_gene: TRBV7-2; len: 13; abundance: once; j_gene: TRBJ2-3; CDR3aa: CASSRLFADTQYF; CDR3nt: TGTGCCAGCAGTCGACTTTTCGCAGATACGCAGTATTTT
d_gene: .; v_gene: TRBV9; len: 15; abundance: .; j_gene: TRBJ1-2; CDR3aa: CASSEMDSIYGGYTF; CDR3nt: TGTGCCAGCAGCGAGATGGACAGCATCTATGGGGGCTACACCTTC
d_gene: TRBD1; v_gene: TRBV30; len: 15; abundance: .; j_gene: TRBJ1-5; CDR3aa: CAWSVNRGGNQPQHF; CDR3nt: TGTGCCTGGAGTGTAAACAGGGGTGGCAATCAGCCCCAGCATTTT
d_gene: TRBD1; v_gene: TRBV19; len: 15; abundance: .; j_gene: TRBJ1-2; CDR3aa: CASSMEYRGWDGYTF; CDR3nt: TGTGCCAGTAGTATGGAATACAGGGGATGGGATGGCTACACCTTC
d_gene: TRBD2; v_gene: TRBV10-3; len: 17; abundance: .; j_gene: TRBJ2-7; CDR3aa: CAISESSGTLPIYEQYF; CDR3nt: TGTGCCATCAGTGAGTCTAGCGGGACACTTCCAATTTACGAGCAGTACTTC
d_gene: TRBD1; v_gene: TRBV7-8; len: 15; abundance: once; j_gene: TRBJ2-6; CDR3aa: CASSSTGFGANVLTF; CDR3nt: TGTGCCAGCAGCTCGACAGGGTTCGGGGCCAACGTCCTGACTTTC
d_gene: .; v_gene: TRBV4-1; len: 15; abundance: .; j_gene: TRBJ1-2; CDR3aa: CASSHPDSLNYGYTF; CDR3nt: TGCGCCAGCAGCCACCCGGACAGCCTAAACTATGGCTACACCTTC
d_gene: .; v_gene: TRBV11-2; len: 14; abundance: .; j_gene: TRBJ2-6; CDR3aa: CAYSDYSGANVLTF; CDR3nt: TGTGCTTACAGTGACTATTCTGGGGCCAACGTCCTGACTTTC
d_gene: .; v_gene: TRBV27; len: 16; abundance: .; j_gene: TRBJ2-1; CDR3aa: CASSLSSGETYNEQFF; CDR3nt: TGTGCCAGCAGTTTATCGTCGGGAGAAACCTACAATGAGCAGTTCTTC
d_gene: TRBD1; v_gene: TRBV18; len: 13; abundance: .; j_gene: TRBJ1-2; CDR3aa: CASSAGTAYGYTF; CDR3nt: TGTGCCAGCTCAGCCGGGACAGCCTATGGCTACACCTTC
d_gene: .; v_gene: TRBV12-5; len: 15; abundance: .; j_gene: TRBJ2-2; CDR3aa: CASGRLESNTGELFF; CDR3nt: TGTGCTAGTGGCCGACTAGAGTCGAACACCGGGGAGCTGTTTTTT
d_gene: TRBD2; v_gene: TRBV14; len: 14; abundance: .; j_gene: TRBJ2-5; CDR3aa: CASSHPSGSETQYF; CDR3nt: TGTGCCAGCAGCCATCCTAGCGGCTCAGAGACCCAGTACTTC
d_gene: .; v_gene: TRBV19; len: 15; abundance: .; j_gene: TRBJ2-3; CDR3aa: CASSIRLGSSDTQYF; CDR3nt: TGTGCCAGTAGTATAAGGTTGGGGAGCTCAGATACGCAGTATTTT
d_gene: .; v_gene: TRBV19; len: 17; abundance: .; j_gene: TRBJ2-7; CDR3aa: CASSMLVTIRGSYEQYF; CDR3nt: TGTGCCAGTAGTATGCTAGTGACGATAAGGGGATCCTACGAGCAGTACTTC
d_gene: .; v_gene: TRBV5-1; len: 16; abundance: .; j_gene: TRBJ1-4; CDR3aa: CASSLGAGVTNEKLFF; CDR3nt: TGCGCCAGCAGCTTGGGGGCAGGGGTCACTAATGAAAAACTGTTTTTT
d_gene: TRBD1; v_gene: TRBV14; len: 15; abundance: .; j_gene: TRBJ1-2; CDR3aa: CASSLTGDPNYGYTF; CDR3nt: TGTGCCAGCAGCCTGACAGGGGATCCTAACTATGGCTACACCTTC
d_gene: TRBD1; v_gene: TRBV11-2; len: 14; abundance: .; j_gene: TRBJ1-4; CDR3aa: CASSYGTANEKLFF; CDR3nt: TGTGCCAGCAGCTACGGGACAGCAAATGAAAAACTGTTTTTT
d_gene: TRBD1; v_gene: TRBV7-3; len: 15; abundance: .; j_gene: TRBJ1-2; CDR3aa: CASSLYRGRDYGYTF; CDR3nt: TGTGCCAGCAGCTTGTACAGGGGGCGAGACTATGGCTACACCTTC